Presented here are 27 T cell receptor beta chains from one specimen sequenced in a study of shared clonotypes between healthy human individuals (dated by TCRdb to the early 2020s). Preparation of the library involved the immunoSEQ multiplex PCR assay. TCRdb mirrors the immuneACCESS table, restricted to in-frame sequences. Some clones are absent from its copies; in checked studies, under half trace to an unresolved V gene, and the reason for the others is unknown. The sample table holds some 2 million clones, of which 90% to 95% were seen once. The ten largest clones take up about 0.13% of the sample. Sequences were obtained from naive CD4+ T cells sorted from blood. The cell subset or site label of this sample denotes: CD45RA+ positively selected. The receptors were gathered from a man aged 18 to 29 in good health.

This chain links TRBV30 with TRBJ2-1; D not certain. V lost 0 bases, J lost 8 bases, and 11 bases lay in between. There are 13 residues in the CDR3. Germline values: CDR1 GTSNPN, CDR2 SVGIG (reference sequence). The CDR3 nucleotides read TGTGCCTGGAGTGTATGGCGAGGCGATGAGCAGTTCTTC. Translated: CAWSVWRGDEQFF.

For this clone: Other DNA sequences in this sample translate to the same CDR3. This sequence joins TRBV5-1 and TRBJ2-7; D remains unclear. The CDR3 consists of 11 residues. The V gene's germline CDR1 is SGHRS and CDR2 YFSETQ. The V gene lost 0 bases and the J gene lost 6 bases, with 4 bases spanning the gap. The CDR3 DNA reads as TGCGCCAGCAGCTTGGGGCCCGAGCAGTACTTC. Amino acid sequence: CASSLGPEQYF.

The rearrangement joins TRBV29-1 to TRBJ1-4, with a tentative D call TRBD1 (6 bases). Germline values: CDR1 SQVTM, CDR2 ANQGSEA. This CDR3 is built from 16 residues. V was cut by 8 bases and J by 0 bases, with 19 bases left in between. The CDR3 spells CSPGGRQDATNEKLFF. The DNA for the CDR3 is TGCAGCCCCGGAGGCCGACAGGATGCAACTAATGAAAAACTGTTTTTT.

This clone was observed once. The chain is built from TRBV7-9 and TRBJ2-5, with D perhaps being TRBD1 or TRBD2 (5 bases each). The CDR3 has 16 residues. V was pared by 5 bases and J by 2 bases, with 18 bases between. Germline V gives CDR1 SEHNR, CDR2 FQNEAQ (reference sequence). Here the CDR3 DNA reads TGTGCCAGCAGCCCGCGCGTGAGGGGAGAACAAGAGACCCAGTACTTC. Its translation is CASSPRVRGEQETQYF.

The V call is TRBV5-4, the J call TRBJ2-3; a possible D gene is TRBD1 (6 bases). Germline loops: CDR1 SGHNT, CDR2 YYREEE (reference sequence). V was shortened by 4 bases and J by 0 bases, with 15 bases between the two germline ends. This CDR3 has 16 residues. CDR3 sequence (DNA): TGTGCCAGCAGCCCTCAACAGGGAACTAGCACAGATACGCAGTATTTT. It is translated as CASSPQQGTSTDTQYF.

This clone was recorded only once. V usage is TRBV7-9 and J usage is TRBJ1-2, with TRBD1 identical over 9 bases. This CDR3 comprises 15 residues. The V gene's germline CDR1 is SEHNR and CDR2 FQNEAQ (reference sequence). Germline trimming cut 2 bases from V and 3 bases from J; bases unmatched to any gene: 4. The CDR3: CASSLYDRGDYGYTF. CDR3 nucleotide sequence: TGTGCCAGCAGCTTATATGACAGGGGGGACTATGGCTACACCTTC.

This chain links TRBV6-5 with TRBJ2-7; D is perhaps TRBD2 (5 bases). Per the germline V gene, CDR1 is MNHEY and CDR2 is SVGAGI. The V end was cut by 0 bases, the J end by 2 bases, with 11 bases between. The CDR3 extends over 15 amino acids. CDR3 in DNA: TGTGCCAGCAGTTACTCGCCTAGCCCACCCTACGAGCAGTACTTC. Translation: CASSYSPSPPYEQYF.

Notes on this clone: Distinct nucleotide sequences in the sample also encode this CDR3. The rearrangement links TRBV7-2 to TRBJ1-2, with D possibly matching TRBD1 (5 bases). Looked up from germline, CDR1 is SGHTA and CDR2 is FQGNSA. CDR3 length: 13 amino acids. Deletions cut 3 bases from V and 5 bases from J, with 10 bases between. DNA for the CDR3: TGTGCCAGCAGCTTGGGACGGGTTTATGGCTACACCTTC. It is translated as CASSLGRVYGYTF.

The chain employs TRBV5-6 and TRBJ1-6, with D maybe TRBD1 (6 bases). The CDR3 totals 16 residues. Trimming removed 0 bases at V and 7 bases at J, with 14 bases between. Germline assignment: CDR1 SGHDT and CDR2 YYEEEE. The CDR3: CASSLDRGSQNSPLHF. CDR3 in DNA: TGTGCCAGCAGCTTGGATAGGGGGTCTCAGAATTCACCCCTCCACTTT.

V and J are TRBV4-1 and TRBJ2-3; 8 bases align to TRBD2. Germline V gene lookup returns CDR1 MGHRA and CDR2 YSYEKL. The CDR3 totals 21 residues. J was trimmed by 8 bases and V by 2 bases; bases with no gene match: 27. CDR3 loop: CASSQLVGGLVSSLVRRTQYF. The CDR3 DNA reads as TGCGCCAGCAGCCAACTAGTGGGGGGACTAGTTTCATCTCTAGTAAGGCGTACGCAGTATTTT.

The chain links TRBV6-5 to TRBJ1-2; tentatively, D is TRBD1 (6 bases). V dropped 2 bases and J dropped 7 bases, with 14 bases sitting between them. The CDR3 length is 14 residues. Germline assignment: CDR1 MNHEY and CDR2 SVGAGI. Here the CDR3 reads CASSYQPGGGGYTF. DNA of the CDR3: TGTGCCAGCAGTTACCAGCCTGGAGGGGGTGGCTACACCTTC.

The rearrangement joins TRBV19 to TRBJ2-1; the match to TRBD2 covers 7 bases. Germline CDR1 LNHDA, CDR2 SQIVND (reference sequence). This CDR3 contains 13 residues. The V segment lost 5 bases and the J segment 9 bases; nucleotides outside the gene matches: 7. The CDR3 sequence: CASSLAGELEQFF. The CDR3 DNA reads as TGTGCCAGTAGTCTGGCGGGAGAACTTGAGCAGTTCTTC.

The V and J genes are TRBV9 and TRBJ1-3; no reliable D call. The CDR3 consists of 16 residues. The V gene lost 0 bases and the J gene lost 0 bases, with 10 bases spanning the gap. Germline CDR1 and CDR2: SGDLS and YYNGEE. The CDR3 region has the DNA TGTGCCAGCAGCGTAGACCCAGGAGACTCTGGAAACACCATATATTTT. Its translation: CASSVDPGDSGNTIYF. Full variable domain (rest looked up from reference TRBV9 and TRBJ1-3): DSGVTQTPKHLITATGQRVTLRCSPRSGDLSVYWYQQSLDQGLQFLIQYYNGEERAKGNILERFSAQQFPDLHSELNLSSLELGDSALYFCASSVDPGDSGNTIYFGEGSWLTVV.

This chain connects TRBV6-4 to TRBJ1-6, with a tentative D call TRBD1 (6 bases). CDR3 length: 15 residues. Trimming cost V 2 bases and J 10 bases, with 15 bases left between them. In germline, CDR1 is MRHNA, CDR2 SNTAGT. The CDR3 loop is CASSDGQGRRSPLHF. Written as DNA, the CDR3 is TGTGCCAGCAGTGACGGGCAGGGGAGGAGGTCACCCCTCCACTTT.

V is TRBV18 and J is TRBJ1-1; 7 bases agree with TRBD1. Trimming took 1 base from V and 2 from J; bases not matched to a gene: 7. Per germline, CDR1 KGHSH and CDR2 LQKENI. The CDR3 has 16 residues. The DNA for the CDR3 is TGTGCCAGCTCACCACTTAGCAAGGGGGCTAACACTGAAGCTTTCTTT. Encoded protein: CASSPLSKGANTEAFF.

J is TRBJ2-1 and V is TRBV4-1; either TRBD1 or TRBD2 may fit D (6 bases each). V was pared by 6 bases and J by 9 bases, with 15 bases between. CDR3 length: 13 residues. CDR1 MGHRA and CDR2 YSYEKL come from the germline V gene. The CDR3: CASRTTGRGEQFF. The CDR3 DNA reads TGCGCCAGCAGAACCACAGGGCGGGGTGAGCAGTTCTTC.

The chain joins TRBV7-2 to TRBJ1-2; D might be TRBD1 (6 bases). The V gene lost 4 bases and the J gene lost 8 bases, with 20 bases spanning the gap. The CDR3 covers 15 residues. CDR1 is SGHTA and CDR2 is FQGNSA in the germline V gene. DNA for the CDR3: TGTGCCAGCAGCTCGTTGGAGGGGTACAGGGCCGGCTACACCTTC. Amino acid sequence: CASSSLEGYRAGYTF.

The J gene is TRBJ2-5, the V gene TRBV2, with 7 bases aligning to TRBD1. The CDR3 extends over 13 amino acids. Per germline, CDR1 SNHLY and CDR2 FYNNEI. With V trimmed by 7 bases and J by 1 base, 3 bases remained unmatched. CDR3 protein: CASNWDSQETQYF. As DNA, the CDR3 is TGTGCCAGCAATTGGGACAGCCAAGAGACCCAGTACTTC.

The chain couples TRBV10-2 to TRBJ1-6; a weak D match, TRBD1 (6 bases). V gave up 6 bases and J gave up 6 bases, with 18 bases separating them. Per the germline V gene, CDR1 is WSHSY and CDR2 is SAAADI. This CDR3 comprises 16 residues. In DNA form, the CDR3 reads TGCGCCAGCAGAACCAGACAGGAGGGCCCTAATTCACCCCTCCACTTT. This encodes CASRTRQEGPNSPLHF.

This rearrangement joins TRBV9 to TRBJ2-4; 9 bases fit TRBD1. The CDR3 totals 20 residues. The V and J ends lost 3 bases and 3 bases, in that order; junction bases with no gene match: 19. From germline, CDR1 is SGDLS and CDR2 YYNGEE. This CDR3 reads CASSAQIGQGTQSGKNIQYF. CDR3 nucleotides: TGTGCCAGCAGCGCACAGATCGGACAGGGGACCCAAAGCGGCAAAAACATTCAGTACTTC. Using reference TRBV9 and TRBJ2-4 for the parts outside the CDR3, the full variable domain is DSGVTQTPKHLITATGQRVTLRCSPRSGDLSVYWYQQSLDQGLQFLIQYYNGEERAKGNILERFSAQQFPDLHSELNLSSLELGDSALYFCASSAQIGQGTQSGKNIQYFGAGTRLSVL.

This chain links TRBV2 with TRBJ2-1; 8 bases map to TRBD2. With 5 bases clipped from V and 5 bases from J, the junction kept 5 bases outside the gene matches. The CDR3 sequence is 14 residues long. In germline, CDR1 is SNHLY, CDR2 FYNNEI. The chain's CDR3 is CASSYIGGDNEQFF. The CDR3 DNA follows: TGTGCCAGCAGTTATATCGGGGGGGACAATGAGCAGTTCTTC. The variable domain in full, with the rest retrieved from reference TRBV2 and TRBJ2-1, is EPEVTQTPSHQVTQMGQEVILRCVPISNHLYFYWYRQILGQKVEFLVSFYNNEISEKSEIFDDQFSVERPDGSNFTLKIRSTKLEDSAMYFCASSYIGGDNEQFFGPGTRLTVL.

CDR3 sequence reads: CASSETGGGQPQHF. For the CDR3, the DNA is TGTGCCAGCAGTGAAACAGGGGGCGGTCAGCCCCAGCATTTT. The gene calls are TRBV25-1 and TRBJ1-5, with 9 bases aligning to TRBD1. J gave up 6 bases and V 2 bases, and 2 bases lay outside the gene matches. The CDR3 loop spans 14 amino acids. Germline CDR1 reads MGHDK; CDR2 reads SYGVNS.

This clone appeared once. The chain employs TRBV2 and TRBJ1-1, with no clear D. This CDR3 region has 13 residues. Trimming removed 3 bases at V and 1 base at J, with 6 bases between. Germline-derived CDR1 and CDR2 are SNHLY and FYNNEI. CDR3 region: CASSEHPNTEAFF. The DNA for the CDR3 is TGTGCCAGCAGTGAGCATCCGAACACTGAAGCTTTCTTT.

The chain recombines TRBV5-6 with TRBJ2-5; D tentatively reads TRBD1 or TRBD2 (5 bases each). The CDR3 contains 15 residues. Trimming stripped 0 bases from V and 5 bases from J, with 14 bases between. The germline V gene encodes CDR1 SGHDT and CDR2 YYEEEE. The CDR3 bases are TGTGCCAGCAGCTTGGAGGGACGGGTAGGGGAGACCCAGTACTTC. This encodes CASSLEGRVGETQYF.

The V and J genes are TRBV7-9 and TRBJ2-3, with TRBD1 identical over 9 bases. The length of the CDR3 is 16 residues. The V gene's germline CDR1 is SEHNR and CDR2 FQNEAQ (reference sequence). J was trimmed by 1 base and V by 4 bases; bases with no gene match: 6. This chain's CDR3 is CASSSQGQGGTDTQYF. In nucleotides, the CDR3 is TGTGCCAGCAGCTCCCAGGGACAGGGTGGCACAGATACGCAGTATTTT.

J is TRBJ1-1 and V is TRBV5-8, with D unclear. The V gene lost 1 base and the J gene lost 2 bases, with 12 bases spanning the gap. This CDR3 has 15 residues. The V gene's germline CDR1 is SGHTS and CDR2 YDEGEE. Written as DNA, the CDR3 is TGTGCCAGCAGCTTGTCAGGATCAGCAAACACTGAAGCTTTCTTT. Its protein is CASSLSGSANTEAFF.

V is TRBV27 and J is TRBJ1-3; no clear D. There are 14 residues in the CDR3. Germline CDR1 reads MNHEY; CDR2 reads SMNVEV (reference sequence). The V gene lost 6 bases and the J gene lost 4 bases, with 13 bases spanning the gap. The DNA of the CDR3 is TGTGCCAGCAGAAGCACGGGTCCAGGAAACACCATATATTTT. Translated, it gives CASRSTGPGNTIYF.